Given below is one T cell receptor beta chain in context. The CDR3 runs to 13 residues. The germline V gene encodes CDR1 SGHNT and CDR2 YENEEA. V shed 6 bases and J 9 bases; nucleotides not matched to a gene: 7. The sample originates from a study of blood T cell repertoires in COVID-19. Data came from immunoSEQ multiplex PCR; TCRdb stores just in-frame clones and leaves some out. The table records hundreds of thousands of clones, about nine tenths of them present only once. The source material was peripheral blood. The gene calls are TRBV11-3 and TRBJ2-1, with 8 bases aligning to TRBD1. The sequence came from a woman in her seventies with COVID-19, enrolled during active disease. CDR3 bases: TGTGCCAGCAGTTCTGGGACAGGCACTGAGCAGTTCTTC. Protein sequence: CASSSGTGTEQFF.